A single sample is the source of the 30 T cell receptor beta chains below, sequenced in a study of blood T cell repertoires in COVID-19. The data were produced by immunoSEQ multiplex PCR, yet TCRdb's version contains in-frame clones alone and is incomplete. This table has some 100,000 clones, roughly 92% appearing once. Sequenced material: peripheral blood. Receptors were obtained from a man aged 65-85 years with acute or convalescent COVID-19.

The genes are TRBV2 and TRBJ2-5; TRBD1 agrees at 9 bases. The ends lost 8 bases at V and 4 bases at J; junction bases unmatched: 8. The CDR3 length is 14 residues. CDR1 SNHLY and CDR2 FYNNEI come from the germline V gene. CDR3 DNA: TGTGCCAGCGCTAATAACAGGGGGCTAGAGACCCAGTACTTC. Encoded protein: CASANNRGLETQYF.

The chain combines TRBV6-6 with TRBJ1-5; D possibly corresponds to TRBD1 (5 bases). The germline V gene encodes CDR1 MNHNY and CDR2 SVGAGI (reference sequence). This CDR3 has 15 amino acids. Deletions cut 2 bases from V and 2 bases from J, with 10 bases between. As DNA, the CDR3 is TGTGCCAGCAGTTACGCAGGGAGGGGCAATCAGCCCCAGCATTTT. It encodes CASSYAGRGNQPQHF.

V gene TRBV10-2 combines with J gene TRBJ1-3, with no clear D. Per germline, CDR1 WSHSY and CDR2 SAAADI. V was trimmed by 2 bases and J by 2 bases, leaving 10 bases between them. The CDR3 runs 15 residues. This chain's CDR3 is CASSEPGKTGNTIYF. CDR3 sequence (DNA): TGCGCCAGCAGTGAGCCAGGAAAAACTGGAAACACCATATATTTT.

The chain uses TRBV6-5 and TRBJ1-2; D is possibly TRBD1 (6 bases). Germline loops: CDR1 MNHEY, CDR2 SVGAGI. V lost 3 bases to trimming and J lost 8 bases, with 16 bases between them. The CDR3 runs 14 residues. For the CDR3, the DNA is TGTGCCAGCAGTTATACTACAGGGTTGAGCGGCTACACCTTC. Encoded protein: CASSYTTGLSGYTF.

The rearrangement uses TRBV6-2 or TRBV6-3 and TRBJ2-5, with D possibly matching TRBD1 (6 bases). The V and J ends lost 5 bases and 5 bases respectively, with 12 bases between them. Germline CDR1 and CDR2: MNHEY and SVGEGT. CDR3 length: 13 residues. CDR3: CASSPGTWETQYF. The CDR3 bases are TGTGCCAGCAGTCCCGGGACATGGGAGACCCAGTACTTC.

The genes are TRBV19 and TRBJ1-2; 7 bases are a match to TRBD1. CDR3 length: 17 amino acids. J was trimmed by 4 bases and V by 5 bases; bases with no gene match: 16. Looked up from germline, CDR1 is LNHDA and CDR2 is SQIVND (reference sequence). The chain's CDR3 is CASSPQQGSLSGYGYTF. Written as DNA, the CDR3 is TGTGCCAGTAGTCCCCAACAGGGGTCCCTATCTGGCTATGGCTACACCTTC. The full variable domain, rest sourced from reference TRBV19 and TRBJ1-2, is DGGITQSPKYLFRKEGQNVTLSCEQNLNHDAMYWYRQDPGQGLRLIYYSQIVNDFQKGDIAEGYSVSREKKESFPLTVTSAQKNPTAFYLCASSPQQGSLSGYGYTFGSGTRLTVV.

The rearrangement uses TRBV4-1 and TRBJ1-3; D remains ambiguous. This CDR3 is built from 16 residues. The germline CDR1 and CDR2 sequences are MGHRA and YSYEKL. The V end was cut by 1 base, the J end by 0 bases, with 10 bases between. Here the CDR3 DNA reads TGCGCCAGCAGCCAAGTTACAGTGTTCTCTGGAAACACCATATATTTT. Encoded protein: CASSQVTVFSGNTIYF.

The chain carries TRBV19 and TRBJ1-6; the D is unclear. There are 12 residues in the CDR3. The germline CDR1 and CDR2 sequences are LNHDA and SQIVND (reference sequence). The CDR3 sequence is CATRGGDSPLHF. CDR3 DNA sequence: TGTGCAACCCGGGGTGGAGATTCACCCCTCCACTTT.

The chain couples TRBV9 to TRBJ1-5; 9 nucleotides match TRBD1. Germline V lookup: CDR1 SGDLS, CDR2 YYNGEE. This CDR3 has 14 amino acids. The J segment lost 14 bases and the V segment lost 3 bases, leaving 12 bases of the junction unmatched. CDR3 bases: TGTGCCAGCAGCGCCGGGACAGGGCGGGGGCCGGAGCATTTT. Its protein product is CASSAGTGRGPEHF.

This CDR3 reads CASSFWPGDQPQHF. In DNA, the CDR3 is TGCGCCAGCAGCTTTTGGCCGGGAGATCAGCCCCAGCATTTT. J is TRBJ1-5 and V is TRBV5-1, with D unclear. V lost 2 bases, J lost 5 bases, and 11 bases lay in between. The length of the CDR3 is 14 residues. The germline V gene encodes CDR1 SGHRS and CDR2 YFSETQ.

The chain has TRBV3-1 (or the pseudogene TRBV3-2) and TRBJ1-2, with D unresolved. The CDR3 extends over 12 amino acids. Germline values: CDR1 LGHDT, CDR2 YNNKEL (reference sequence). Trimming cost V 0 bases and J 8 bases, with 7 bases left between them. The CDR3 here is CASSQDLWGYTF. The CDR3 DNA sequence: TGTGCCAGCAGCCAAGATCTATGGGGCTACACCTTC.

V is TRBV28 and J is TRBJ2-7; tentative D call: TRBD2 (5 bases). The CDR3 has 11 amino acids. The germline V and J ends were trimmed by 8 bases and 7 bases, with 12 bases remaining between them. The germline gives CDR1 MDHEN, CDR2 SYDVKM. The CDR3 protein is CASSGVREQYF. The DNA of the CDR3 is TGTGCCAGCTCCGGGGTGAGAGAGCAGTACTTC.

This clone was observed once. Here the CDR3 DNA reads TGTGCCAGGAAACAGAGGGACTATGGCTACACCTTC. Encoded protein: CARKQRDYGYTF. The chain carries TRBV2 and TRBJ1-2; D gene ambiguous. This CDR3 spans 12 amino acids. Germline assignment: CDR1 SNHLY and CDR2 FYNNEI. With 9 bases removed from V and 3 bases from J, the gap between germline ends came to 11 bases. Drawing the rest from reference TRBV2 and TRBJ1-2, the complete variable domain is EPEVTQTPSHQVTQMGQEVILRCVPISNHLYFYWYRQILGQKVEFLVSFYNNEISEKSEIFDDQFSVERPDGSNFTLKIRSTKLEDSAMYFCARKQRDYGYTFGSGTRLTVV.

This chain uses TRBV5-4 with TRBJ1-1; tentative D call: TRBD1 (5 bases). The CDR3 consists of 14 residues. Per the germline V gene, CDR1 is SGHNT and CDR2 is YYREEE (reference sequence). Deletions cut 4 bases from V and 2 bases from J, with 12 bases between. DNA of the CDR3: TGTGCCAGCAGCGCCGCGGGGCTTAACACTGAAGCTTTCTTT. Translating it yields CASSAAGLNTEAFF.

This chain joins TRBV7-7 and TRBJ2-1; tentatively, D is TRBD2 (5 bases). CDR1 and CDR2 from the germline V gene are SSHAT and FNYEAQ (reference sequence). The CDR3 totals 12 residues. V lost 4 bases, J lost 9 bases, and 10 bases lay in between. CDR3 amino acids: CASSSRGGEQFF. CDR3 DNA: TGTGCCAGCAGCTCCCGGGGTGGTGAGCAGTTCTTC.

This chain connects TRBV5-8 to TRBJ1-1; D might be TRBD1 (6 bases). V shed 1 base and J shed 5 bases, with 12 bases lying between them. Germline values: CDR1 SGHTS, CDR2 YDEGEE. This CDR3 has 14 amino acids. CDR3 protein: CASSLTGRGTEAFF. CDR3 nucleotide sequence: TGTGCCAGCAGCTTGACGGGGAGGGGGACTGAAGCTTTCTTT.

The chain combines TRBV7-6 with TRBJ2-3; tentatively, D is TRBD2 (6 bases). With 5 bases removed from V and 2 bases from J, the gap between germline ends came to 11 bases. The CDR3 has 14 residues. Germline CDR1 SGHVS, CDR2 FNYEAQ. CDR3: CASSPGLNTDTQYF. CDR3 sequence (DNA): TGTGCCAGCAGCCCGGGACTGAACACAGATACGCAGTATTTT.

This chain uses TRBV30 with TRBJ1-4, with 9 bases matching TRBD1. The CDR3 contains 12 residues. Germline CDR1 GTSNPN, CDR2 SVGIG (reference sequence). Trimming removed 7 bases from V and 8 bases from J; junction bases left unmatched: 5. The CDR3 sequence is CASGQGGEKLFF. The CDR3 coding sequence is TGTGCCTCGGGACAGGGCGGAGAAAAACTGTTTTTT.

The chain employs TRBV5-6 and TRBJ2-7; TRBD1 matches 9 bases. Germline V gives CDR1 SGHDT, CDR2 YYEEEE. This CDR3 has 14 amino acids. V was clipped by 4 bases and J by 6 bases; unmatched bases: 8. The CDR3 protein is CASSPGDRAFEQYF. DNA of the CDR3: TGTGCCAGCAGCCCGGGGGACAGGGCTTTCGAGCAGTACTTC.

The CDR3 region has the DNA TGTGCCAGTAGTATTGGGGTACAGGGCTTTTTTGGCTACACCTTC. It encodes CASSIGVQGFFGYTF. The J gene is TRBJ1-2, the V gene TRBV19; possible D gene TRBD1, 6 bases. The CDR3 has 15 residues. The ends were cut back, 3 bases at V and 7 bases at J, with 18 bases in the middle. Germline V gene data show CDR1 as LNHDA and CDR2 as SQIVND (reference sequence).

The CDR3 region is CASSLVTANYGYTF. The DNA for the CDR3 is TGTGCCAGCAGCTTAGTTACGGCTAACTATGGCTACACCTTC. This sequence joins TRBV7-9 and TRBJ1-2; D remains ambiguous. V lost 1 base to trimming and J lost 0 bases, with 6 bases between them. The CDR3 is 14 amino acids. Germline values: CDR1 SEHNR, CDR2 FQNEAQ (reference sequence).

The chain combines TRBV6-6 with TRBJ1-2; 9 bases align to TRBD1. The CDR3 runs to 16 residues. The V segment lost 0 bases and the J segment 4 bases; nucleotides outside the gene matches: 6. Germline loops: CDR1 MNHNY, CDR2 SVGAGI (reference sequence). CDR3 sequence reads: CASSYSIGQGSYGYTF. CDR3 nucleotides: TGTGCCAGCAGTTACTCGATTGGACAGGGGAGCTATGGCTACACCTTC.

The chain recombines TRBV5-1 with TRBJ2-5; no definite D call. Deletions cut 2 bases from V and 2 bases from J, with 10 bases between. The CDR3 contains 14 residues. CDR1 and CDR2 from the germline V gene are SGHRS and YFSETQ. CDR3 in amino acids: CASSLGVHQETQYF. The CDR3 DNA reads TGCGCCAGCAGCTTAGGAGTCCATCAAGAGACCCAGTACTTC. Combining the CDR3 with reference TRBV5-1 and TRBJ2-5 gives the whole variable domain KAGVTQTPRYLIKTRGQQVTLSCSPISGHRSVSWYQQTPGQGLQFLFEYFSETQRNKGNFPGRFSGRQFSNSRSEMNVSTLELGDSALYLCASSLGVHQETQYFGPGTRLLVL.

The V call is TRBV4-1, the J call TRBJ1-2; perhaps TRBD1 as D (5 bases). CDR1 is MGHRA, CDR2 YSYEKL, per germline. Trimming removed 0 bases from V and 5 bases from J, with 13 bases in between. The CDR3 is made up of 15 amino acids. CDR3 protein: CASSQDPGQLYGYTF. In DNA form, the CDR3 reads TGCGCCAGCAGCCAAGATCCCGGACAACTATATGGCTACACCTTC.

The J gene is TRBJ1-2, the V gene TRBV29-1; tentative D call: TRBD1 (5 bases). Trimming took off 7 bases at V and 0 bases at J, with 18 bases between the two ends. The CDR3 contains 15 residues. Germline V gene sequence: CDR1 SQVTM, CDR2 ANQGSEA. The CDR3 region is CSALNGATANYGYTF. The CDR3 nucleotides are TGCAGCGCCCTGAATGGGGCCACAGCTAACTATGGCTACACCTTC.

The chain links TRBV5-1 to TRBJ1-2; 7 nucleotides agree with TRBD1. Germline lookup yields CDR1 SGHRS and CDR2 YFSETQ. The CDR3 loop spans 14 amino acids. J was trimmed by 3 bases and V by 1 base; bases with no gene match: 3. CDR3 sequence: CASSLTGEHYGYTF. The DNA for the CDR3 is TGCGCCAGCAGCTTGACAGGGGAGCACTATGGCTACACCTTC.

This clone was counted once. The CDR3 loop is CASSPHILTGELFF. The CDR3 nucleotides are TGTGCCAGCAGTCCCCACATTCTCACCGGGGAGCTGTTTTTT. This chain joins TRBV27 and TRBJ2-2; D not certain. The CDR3 is 14 amino acids. V lost 5 bases and J 4 bases, leaving 11 bases between the germline ends. Germline-derived CDR1 and CDR2 are MNHEY and SMNVEV (reference sequence).

The chain combines TRBV11-3 with TRBJ2-5, with a possible D match to TRBD2 (5 bases). The germline V gene encodes CDR1 SGHNT and CDR2 YENEEA. CDR3 length: 14 amino acids. The ends were cut back, 4 bases at V and 5 bases at J, with 14 bases in the middle. The CDR3: CASSSGPGEETQYF. The CDR3 nucleotides are TGTGCCAGCAGCTCGGGTCCCGGGGAGGAGACCCAGTACTTC.

The chain carries TRBV6-2 or TRBV6-3 and TRBJ2-1, with D tentatively TRBD1 (5 bases). The germline V gene encodes CDR1 MNHEY and CDR2 SVGEGT. The CDR3 covers 17 residues. Between the trimmed V and J ends, which lost 2 bases and 10 bases, there was a span of 24 bases. The CDR3: CASSYASKGQNTREQFF. The CDR3 DNA sequence: TGTGCCAGCAGTTACGCTTCGAAGGGGCAAAACACGCGAGAGCAGTTCTTC.

J is TRBJ1-2 and V is TRBV28; D unclear. Trimming stripped 6 bases from V and 4 bases from J, with 12 bases between. CDR3 length equals 13 residues. The germline V gene has CDR1 MDHEN and CDR2 SYDVKM. CDR3 loop: CASSPTPSYGYTF. The CDR3, as DNA: TGTGCCAGCAGCCCCACACCCAGCTATGGCTACACCTTC.